The present TCR beta chain was sequenced within a study of T cell responses to AZD1222 COVID-19 vaccine. Points from the study as a whole: Donors were mostly white British, more females; clonal diversity possibly underestimated.

About this clone itself: Antigen specificity is unknown.

Trimming took off 1 base at V and 7 bases at J, with 16 bases between the two ends. There are 15 residues in the CDR3. Germline loops: CDR1 LNHDA, CDR2 SQIVND (reference sequence). The protocol was immunoSEQ multiplex PCR, while the TCRdb copy is restricted to in-frame clones and leaves out a portion. The sample includes over 100,000 clones, around nine tenths of them seen just once. V is TRBV19 and J is TRBJ1-2; D gene unclear. This TCR was recovered from an adult in good health. This material consisted of peripheral blood, taken on day 0 of AZD1222 vaccination. CDR3 sequence: CASSIGPYSRGGYTF. CDR3 nucleotides: TGTGCCAGTAGTATAGGGCCCTATTCGAGAGGTGGCTACACCTTC.